These 8 T cell receptor beta chains share one sample of origin, sequenced in a study of T cell changes during pregnancy in multiple sclerosis. The method was immunoSEQ multiplex PCR; TCRdb's version includes in-frame clones alone and lacks a portion of them. The sample has about 69,000 clones; more than 85% are singletons. Sequencing used CD4+ T cells from peripheral blood mononuclear cells, obtained in the third trimester of pregnancy. The receptor source for this set is a female donor in good health, enrolled as a control in a pregnancy study.

This sequence joins TRBV5-1 and TRBJ2-6, with 7 bases identical to TRBD1. Germline lookup yields CDR1 SGHRS and CDR2 YFSETQ. The J segment lost 2 bases and the V segment lost 2 bases, leaving 4 bases of the junction unmatched. This CDR3 contains 16 residues. In DNA, the CDR3 is TGCGCCAGCAGCTTAACACAGGGGACTGGGGCCAACGTCCTGACTTTC. Translating gives CASSLTQGTGANVLTF.

The CDR3 nucleotides read TGTGCCAGCAGCCAAGAGCCAAGAGGTGCCCCTGAAGCTTTCTTT. Protein sequence: CASSQEPRGAPEAFF. The chain couples TRBV4-2 to TRBJ1-1, with D unclear. From germline, CDR1 is LGHNA and CDR2 YNFKEQ. V was cut by 0 bases and J by 6 bases, with 14 bases left in between. This CDR3 comprises 15 residues.

The chain links TRBV6-5 to TRBJ2-1; 8 bases align to TRBD1. The ends lost 0 bases at V and 2 bases at J; junction bases unmatched: 3. The V gene's germline CDR1 is MNHEY and CDR2 SVGAGI. The CDR3 covers 16 residues. The CDR3 sequence: CASSYSGRGPYNEQFF. CDR3 nucleotide sequence: TGTGCCAGCAGTTACTCGGGCAGGGGGCCCTACAATGAGCAGTTCTTC.

This clone was picked up one time. The chain links TRBV7-2 to TRBJ1-6; weak D call: TRBD1 (5 bases). V was cut by 5 bases and J by 7 bases, with 15 bases left in between. The germline V gene encodes CDR1 SGHTA and CDR2 FQGNSA. The CDR3 has 15 residues. CDR3 nucleotide sequence: TGTGCCAGCAGCCCAGGGTGGGGCCGCAATTCACCCCTCCACTTT. Translation gives CASSPGWGRNSPLHF.

V gene TRBV20-1 combines with J gene TRBJ2-3; no firm D call. V was cut by 4 bases and J by 6 bases, with 8 bases left in between. The CDR3 is 11 residues long. Germline-derived CDR1 and CDR2 are DFQATT and SNEGSKA (reference sequence). DNA of the CDR3: TGCAGTGCTAAGAAGAGCGATACGCAGTATTTT. Protein: CSAKKSDTQYF.

This chain connects TRBV7-2 to TRBJ2-4, with D possibly TRBD2 on 5 matching bases. There are 15 residues in the CDR3. Germline CDR1 is SGHTA and CDR2 is FQGNSA. The V and J ends lost 6 bases and 1 base respectively, with 13 bases between them. The CDR3 region is CASRLERGAKNIQYF. CDR3 coding DNA: TGTGCCAGCAGACTCGAAAGAGGGGCCAAAAACATTCAGTACTTC.

Written as DNA, the CDR3 is TGTGCCAGCAGTGATCGAGGGTGGGGTTCTGGAAACACCATATATTTT. Encoded protein: CASSDRGWGSGNTIYF. V is TRBV25-1 and J is TRBJ1-3; D ambiguous. Trimming stripped 3 bases from V and 1 base from J, with 13 bases between. Germline loops: CDR1 MGHDK, CDR2 SYGVNS. This CDR3 comprises 16 residues.

This chain links TRBV19 with TRBJ1-1; D not resolved. There are 15 residues in the CDR3. The germline V gene encodes CDR1 LNHDA and CDR2 SQIVND (reference sequence). The V gene lost 3 bases and the J gene lost 4 bases, with 15 bases spanning the gap. The CDR3 DNA reads as TGTGCCAGTAGTATTGGGCAGAACCCGGCCACTGAAGCTTTCTTT. Translation gives CASSIGQNPATEAFF.